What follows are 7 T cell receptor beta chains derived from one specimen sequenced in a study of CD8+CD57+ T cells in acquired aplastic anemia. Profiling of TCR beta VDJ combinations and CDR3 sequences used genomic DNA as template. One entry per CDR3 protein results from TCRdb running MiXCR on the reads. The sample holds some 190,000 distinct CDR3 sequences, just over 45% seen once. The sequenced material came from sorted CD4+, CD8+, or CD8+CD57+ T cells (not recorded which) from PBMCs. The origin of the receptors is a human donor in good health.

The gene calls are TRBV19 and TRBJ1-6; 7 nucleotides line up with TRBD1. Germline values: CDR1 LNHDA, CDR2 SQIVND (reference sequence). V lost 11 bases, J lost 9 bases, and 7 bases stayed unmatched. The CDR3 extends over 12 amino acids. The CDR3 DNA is TGTGCCGCGGGACAGCGGAGTTCACCCCTCCACTTT. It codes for CAAGQRSSPLHF.

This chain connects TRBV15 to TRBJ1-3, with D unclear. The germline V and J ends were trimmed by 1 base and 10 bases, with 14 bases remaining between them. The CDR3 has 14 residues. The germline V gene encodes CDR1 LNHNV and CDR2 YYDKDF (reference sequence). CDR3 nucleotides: TGTGCCACCAGCAGAGGCCCTTTAGGGAAAACCATATATTTT. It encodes CATSRGPLGKTIYF.

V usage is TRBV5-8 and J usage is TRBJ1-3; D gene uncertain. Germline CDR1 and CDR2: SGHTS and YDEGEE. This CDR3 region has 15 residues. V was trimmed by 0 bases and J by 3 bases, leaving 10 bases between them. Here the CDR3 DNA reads TGTGCCAGCAGCTTGGGGGCCCTCGGTGGAAACACCATATATTTT. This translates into CASSLGALGGNTIYF.

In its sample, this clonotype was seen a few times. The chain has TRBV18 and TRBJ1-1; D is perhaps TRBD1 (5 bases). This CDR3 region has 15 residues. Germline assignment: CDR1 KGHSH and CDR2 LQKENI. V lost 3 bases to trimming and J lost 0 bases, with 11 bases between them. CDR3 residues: CASSPFGGLNTEAFF. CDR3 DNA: TGTGCCAGCTCACCTTTCGGGGGATTGAACACTGAAGCTTTCTTT.

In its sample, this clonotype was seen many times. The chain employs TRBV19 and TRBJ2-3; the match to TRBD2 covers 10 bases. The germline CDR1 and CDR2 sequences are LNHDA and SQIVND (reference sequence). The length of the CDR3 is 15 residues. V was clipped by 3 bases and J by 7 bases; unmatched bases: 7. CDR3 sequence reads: CASSIGAGGPYTQYF. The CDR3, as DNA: TGTGCCAGTAGTATTGGAGCGGGAGGGCCTTATACGCAGTATTTT.

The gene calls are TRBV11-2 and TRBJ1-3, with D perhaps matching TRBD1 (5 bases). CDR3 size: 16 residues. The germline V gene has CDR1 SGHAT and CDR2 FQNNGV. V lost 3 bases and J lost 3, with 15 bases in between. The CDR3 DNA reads TGTGCCAGCAGCTTTCTCTCAGGGTCCGTTGGAAACACCATATATTTT. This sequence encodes CASSFLSGSVGNTIYF. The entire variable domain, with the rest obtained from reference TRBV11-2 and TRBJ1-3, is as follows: EAGVAQSPRYKIIEKRQSVAFWCNPISGHATLYWYQQILGQGPKLLIQFQNNGVVDDSQLPKDRFSAERLKGVDSTLKIQPAKLEDSAVYLCASSFLSGSVGNTIYFGEGSWLTVV.

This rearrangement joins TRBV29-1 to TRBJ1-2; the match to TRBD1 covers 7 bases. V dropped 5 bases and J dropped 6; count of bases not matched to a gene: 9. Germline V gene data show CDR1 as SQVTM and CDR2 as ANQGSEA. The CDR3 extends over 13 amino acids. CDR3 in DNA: TGCAGCGTTCCCGGGACAGATCCTCATGGCTACACCTTC. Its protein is CSVPGTDPHGYTF.